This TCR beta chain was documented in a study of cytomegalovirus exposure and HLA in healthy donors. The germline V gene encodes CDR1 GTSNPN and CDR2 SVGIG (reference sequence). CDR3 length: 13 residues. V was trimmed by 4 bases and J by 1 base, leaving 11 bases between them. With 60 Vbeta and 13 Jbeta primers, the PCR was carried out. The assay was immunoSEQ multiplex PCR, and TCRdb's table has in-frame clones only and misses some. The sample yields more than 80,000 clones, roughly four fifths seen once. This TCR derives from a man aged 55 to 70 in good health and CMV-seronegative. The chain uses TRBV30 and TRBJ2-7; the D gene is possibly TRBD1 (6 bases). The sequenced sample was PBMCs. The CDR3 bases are TGTGCCTGGACCTGGGGGCTGTCCTACGAGCAGTACTTC. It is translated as CAWTWGLSYEQYF.